This TCR beta chain is from a study of blood T cell repertoires in COVID-19. Across the study: Italy, Spain and the United States were the sources of the convalescent and acute COVID-19 samples. The analysed material was cDNA or gDNA that came from T cells, B-cell-depleted T cells, or PBMCs.

The data were produced by immunoSEQ multiplex PCR, yet TCRdb's version contains in-frame clones alone and is incomplete. In the table there are 150,000 to 250,000 clones, approximately 85% of which are singletons. Participants' reported clinical history set cohort assignment. In Cohort 3, a recovered donor had either two negative PCRs, clearance, or symptom resolution. CDR3 length: 15 residues. V dropped 4 bases and J dropped 6; count of bases not matched to a gene: 9. Germline CDR1 and CDR2: MNHEY and SVGAGI. The sample comprised PBMCs or T cells enriched from blood (not recorded which). The receptor was isolated from a man in his forties who had recovered from COVID-19. This chain links TRBV6-5 with TRBJ1-3; 7 bases are a match to TRBD1. In DNA, the CDR3 is TGTGCCAGCAGTTTCACAGACAGGGTCGAAAACACCATATATTTT. Residues: CASSFTDRVENTIYF.